Sequencing of this TCR beta chain was carried out in a study of regulatory T cells in long-lasting Graves disease. The germline V gene has CDR1 MDHEN and CDR2 SYDVKM. This CDR3 is built from 14 residues. Trimming shortened V by 3 bases and J by 6 bases, and 15 bases separated the two germline ends. The sample holds many counts of this clonotype. Investigators prepared the TCR beta libraries by applying iRepertoire HTBI primers and Arm-PCR of CDR3 regions. Original handling: Identification across samples found some 60 TRBV and over 12 TRBJ segments. TCRdb re-called the multiplex PCR reads with MiXCR, one entry per CDR3 protein. The V and J calls here are based on TCRdb, not the publication. This table has roughly 430,000 distinct CDR3 sequences, 21% appearing once. The time point here: persistent/refractory GD, antithyroid drugs over 5 years with positive TRAb. Generation of the TCR library employed RNA extracted from PBMCs.

The source was peripheral blood mononuclear cells (PBMCs), collected when the disease was refractory, from a patient treated with antithyroid drugs. The rearrangement joins TRBV28 to TRBJ2-7, with D unresolved. The TCR comes from a female donor with Graves disease. CDR3 nucleotides: TGTGCCAGCAGTTTGGGTGGAAGGTCTGGCGAGCAGTACTTC. Amino acids: CASSLGGRSGEQYF.